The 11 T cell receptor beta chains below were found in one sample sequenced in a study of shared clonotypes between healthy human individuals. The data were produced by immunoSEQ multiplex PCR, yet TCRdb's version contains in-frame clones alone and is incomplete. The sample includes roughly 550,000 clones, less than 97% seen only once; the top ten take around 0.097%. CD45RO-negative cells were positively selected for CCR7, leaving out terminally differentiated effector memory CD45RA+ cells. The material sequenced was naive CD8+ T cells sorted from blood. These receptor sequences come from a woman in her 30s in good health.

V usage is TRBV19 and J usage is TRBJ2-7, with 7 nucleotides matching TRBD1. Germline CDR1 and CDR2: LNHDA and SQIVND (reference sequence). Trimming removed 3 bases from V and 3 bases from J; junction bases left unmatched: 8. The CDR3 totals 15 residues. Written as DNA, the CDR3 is TGTGCCAGTAGTATGGCCTACAGGGGACACTACGAGCAGTACTTC. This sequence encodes CASSMAYRGHYEQYF. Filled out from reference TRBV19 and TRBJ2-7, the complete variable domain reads DGGITQSPKYLFRKEGQNVTLSCEQNLNHDAMYWYRQDPGQGLRLIYYSQIVNDFQKGDIAEGYSVSREKKESFPLTVTSAQKNPTAFYLCASSMAYRGHYEQYFGPGTRLTVT.

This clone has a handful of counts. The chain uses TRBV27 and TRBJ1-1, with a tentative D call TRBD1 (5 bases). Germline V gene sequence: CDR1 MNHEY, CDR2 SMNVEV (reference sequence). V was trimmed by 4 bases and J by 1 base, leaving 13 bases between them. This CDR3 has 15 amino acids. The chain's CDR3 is CASSYGQGANTEAFF. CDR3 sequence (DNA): TGTGCCAGCAGTTATGGGCAGGGTGCGAACACTGAAGCTTTCTTT.

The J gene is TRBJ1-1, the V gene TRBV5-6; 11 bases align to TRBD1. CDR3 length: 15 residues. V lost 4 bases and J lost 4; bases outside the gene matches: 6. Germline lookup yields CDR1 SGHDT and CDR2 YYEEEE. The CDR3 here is CASSPGQGATTEAFF. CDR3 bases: TGTGCCAGCAGCCCCGGACAGGGGGCGACCACTGAAGCTTTCTTT.

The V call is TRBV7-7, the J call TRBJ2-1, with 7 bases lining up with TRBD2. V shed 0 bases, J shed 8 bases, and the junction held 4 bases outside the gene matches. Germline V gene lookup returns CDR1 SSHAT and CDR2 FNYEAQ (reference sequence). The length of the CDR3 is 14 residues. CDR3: CASSLALGGHEQFF. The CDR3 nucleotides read TGTGCCAGCAGCTTAGCCCTGGGAGGGCATGAGCAGTTCTTC.

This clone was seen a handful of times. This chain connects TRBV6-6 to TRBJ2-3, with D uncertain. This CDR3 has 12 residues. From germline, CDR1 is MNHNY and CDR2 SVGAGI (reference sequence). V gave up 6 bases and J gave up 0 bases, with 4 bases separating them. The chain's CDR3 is CASSPSTDTQYF. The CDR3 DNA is TGTGCCAGCAGCCCCAGCACAGATACGCAGTATTTT.

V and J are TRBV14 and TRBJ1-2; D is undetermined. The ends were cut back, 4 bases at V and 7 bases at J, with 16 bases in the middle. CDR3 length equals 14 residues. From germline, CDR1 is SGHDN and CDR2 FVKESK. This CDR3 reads CASSPTGITPGYTF. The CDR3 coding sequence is TGTGCCAGCAGCCCGACGGGAATTACCCCTGGCTACACCTTC.

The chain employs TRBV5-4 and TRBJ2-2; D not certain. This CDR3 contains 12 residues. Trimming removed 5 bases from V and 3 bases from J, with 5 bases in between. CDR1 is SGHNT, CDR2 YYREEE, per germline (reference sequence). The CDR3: CASRVYTGELFF. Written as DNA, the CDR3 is TGTGCCAGCAGGGTCTACACCGGGGAGCTGTTTTTT.

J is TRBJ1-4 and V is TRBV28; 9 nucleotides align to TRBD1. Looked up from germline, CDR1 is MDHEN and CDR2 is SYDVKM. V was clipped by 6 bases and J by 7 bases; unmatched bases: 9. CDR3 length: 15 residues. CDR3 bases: TGTGCCAGCAGCTCCCCACAGGGGGCCAGTGAAAAACTGTTTTTT. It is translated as CASSSPQGASEKLFF.

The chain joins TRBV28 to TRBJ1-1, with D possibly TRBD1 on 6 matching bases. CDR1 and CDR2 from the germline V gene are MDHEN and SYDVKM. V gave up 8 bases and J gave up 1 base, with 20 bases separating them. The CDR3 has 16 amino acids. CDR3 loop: CASRTGLESPNTEAFF. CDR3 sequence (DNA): TGTGCCAGCCGTACAGGGTTAGAATCGCCGAACACTGAAGCTTTCTTT.

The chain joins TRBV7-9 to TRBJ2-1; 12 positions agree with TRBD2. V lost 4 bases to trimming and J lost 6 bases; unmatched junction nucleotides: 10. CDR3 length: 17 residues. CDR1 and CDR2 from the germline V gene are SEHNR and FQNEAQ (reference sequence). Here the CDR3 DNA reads TGTGCCAGCAGCTCTAGCGGGAGGGCCTGGAACAGCAATGAGCAGTTCTTC. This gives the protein CASSSSGRAWNSNEQFF.

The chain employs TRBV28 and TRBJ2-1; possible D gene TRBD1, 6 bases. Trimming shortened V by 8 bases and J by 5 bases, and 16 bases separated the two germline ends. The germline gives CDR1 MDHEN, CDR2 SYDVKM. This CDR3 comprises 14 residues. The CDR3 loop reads CASGDMAEDNEQFF. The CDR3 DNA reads TGTGCCAGCGGGGACATGGCAGAAGACAATGAGCAGTTCTTC.